The 12 T cell receptor beta chains below were found in one sample sequenced in a study of T cell repertoires in cytomegalovirus infection. These TCRs' antigens remain unknown. TCRdb called the reads again in MiXCR, with one record for every CDR3 protein. Of about 570,000 distinct CDR3 sequences in the sample, almost 40% were seen once. Sequencing was performed on cultured PBMCs, taken from culture after CMV antigen stimulation. The receptors were sampled from a human donor in good health (CMV status not recorded). Some clones in this sample may be carry-over from other donors' samples.

This clonotype was detected a few times. The CDR3 nucleotides are TGTGCCAGCAGCTCCCGACTAGCGGCTAGCTCCTACAATGAGCAGTTCTTC. Its translation: CASSSRLAASSYNEQFF. The V call is TRBV7-8, the J call TRBJ2-1, with TRBD2 matching over 9 bases. CDR3 length: 17 residues. Germline CDR1 SGHVS, CDR2 FQNEAQ. Germline trimming cut 4 bases from V and 0 bases from J; bases unmatched to any gene: 7.

This clonotype was detected a few times. CDR3 residues: CASSFQAGGFNEQFF. DNA for the CDR3: TGTGCCAGCAGCTTCCAAGCGGGGGGGTTCAATGAGCAGTTCTTC. The chain has TRBV7-2 and TRBJ2-1; TRBD2 agrees at 10 bases. This CDR3 spans 15 amino acids. CDR1 SGHTA and CDR2 FQGNSA come from the germline V gene. J gave up 6 bases and V 3 bases, and 5 bases lay outside the gene matches. Using reference TRBV7-2 and TRBJ2-1 for the parts outside the CDR3, the full variable domain is GAGVSQSPSNKVTEKGKDVELRCDPISGHTALYWYRQSLGQGLEFLIYFQGNSAPDKSGLPSDRFSAERTGGSVSTLTIQRTQQEDSAVYLCASSFQAGGFNEQFFGPGTRLTVL.

The rearrangement links TRBV6-2 or TRBV6-3 to TRBJ2-7; D may be TRBD1 (6 bases). The CDR3 loop spans 13 amino acids. Trimming left V 6 bases short and J 4 bases short, with 13 bases between. Looked up from germline, CDR1 is MNHEY and CDR2 is SVGEGT. The chain's CDR3 is CASSSSRGYEQYF. Written as DNA, the CDR3 is TGTGCCAGCAGCTCATCGAGGGGGTACGAGCAGTACTTC.

The chain is built from TRBV4-1 and TRBJ2-3; TRBD2 matches at 9 bases. The CDR3 runs 16 residues. V dropped 5 bases and J dropped 9; count of bases not matched to a gene: 15. Per germline, CDR1 MGHRA and CDR2 YSYEKL. The CDR3 nucleotides are TGCGCCAGCAGCGCGATCTTGCGGGAGGGCTCAGCGACGCAGTATTTT. Translated: CASSAILREGSATQYF.

The genes are TRBV7-2 and TRBJ2-1; D is ambiguous. Germline assignment: CDR1 SGHTA and CDR2 FQGNSA. This CDR3 has 15 amino acids. Deletions cut 0 bases from V and 5 bases from J, with 11 bases between. The CDR3 sequence is CASSLAAGFHNEQFF. As DNA, the CDR3 is TGTGCCAGCAGCTTAGCCGCCGGTTTCCACAATGAGCAGTTCTTC.

The CDR3 loop reads CASIELAGRANTGELFF. The CDR3 nucleotides read TGTGCCAGCATTGAACTAGCGGGGCGCGCGAACACCGGGGAGCTGTTTTTT. V is TRBV7-2 and J is TRBJ2-2; 10 bases fit TRBD2. Losses at the gene ends were 7 bases for V and 0 bases for J; bases not matched to a gene: 8. The CDR3 consists of 17 residues. In germline, CDR1 is SGHTA, CDR2 FQGNSA.

The chain uses TRBV2 and TRBJ1-4, with D perhaps matching TRBD1 (6 bases). Trimming cost V 6 bases and J 5 bases, with 16 bases left between them. The CDR3 is made up of 15 amino acids. Germline CDR1 SNHLY, CDR2 FYNNEI. CDR3 sequence (DNA): TGTGCCAGCAGACCTTACAGGGTGGAGAATGAAAAACTGTTTTTT. Translation: CASRPYRVENEKLFF.

The V call is TRBV2, the J call TRBJ2-1, with no clear D. CDR1 and CDR2 from the germline V gene are SNHLY and FYNNEI. This CDR3 comprises 17 residues. V was pared by 0 bases and J by 0 bases, with 12 bases between. The CDR3, as DNA: TGTGCCAGCAGTGAAGCGCTCCAGACGGGCTCCTACAATGAGCAGTTCTTC. Residues: CASSEALQTGSYNEQFF. Using reference TRBV2 and TRBJ2-1 for the parts outside the CDR3, the full variable domain is EPEVTQTPSHQVTQMGQEVILRCVPISNHLYFYWYRQILGQKVEFLVSFYNNEISEKSEIFDDQFSVERPDGSNFTLKIRSTKLEDSAMYFCASSEALQTGSYNEQFFGPGTRLTVL.

The chain uses TRBV18 and TRBJ2-3; D remains ambiguous. The length of the CDR3 is 12 residues. Trimming shortened V by 6 bases and J by 3 bases, and 7 bases separated the two germline ends. Germline CDR1 KGHSH, CDR2 LQKENI. The CDR3 reads CASSLMTDTQYF. CDR3 coding DNA: TGTGCCAGCTCCCTTATGACAGATACGCAGTATTTT.

The chain links TRBV12-3 or TRBV12-4 to TRBJ2-7; no clear D. The ends were cut back, 2 bases at V and 5 bases at J, with 7 bases in the middle. There are 12 residues in the CDR3. The CDR3 DNA reads TGTGCCAGCAGTTTATGGGTCCACGAGCAGTACTTC. It translates to CASSLWVHEQYF.

The V gene is TRBV6-5, the J gene TRBJ2-5; TRBD2 agrees at 14 bases. The V gene end was trimmed by 6 bases and the J gene end by 3 bases; junction bases not matched to a gene: 9. The V gene's germline CDR1 is MNHEY and CDR2 SVGAGI. The CDR3 runs to 17 residues. The CDR3: CASSPGLAGGLKETQYF. The CDR3 region has the DNA TGTGCCAGCAGCCCAGGACTAGCGGGAGGACTAAAAGAGACCCAGTACTTC.

This clonotype occurred a few times. The V call is TRBV4-3, the J call TRBJ2-5; D uncertain. Deletions cut 3 bases from V and 2 bases from J, with 13 bases between. CDR1 is LGHNA and CDR2 is YSLEER in the germline V gene. The CDR3 loop spans 15 amino acids. CDR3 in amino acids: CASSHRGQPQETQYF. The CDR3, as DNA: TGCGCCAGCAGCCACCGTGGGCAGCCACAAGAGACCCAGTACTTC.